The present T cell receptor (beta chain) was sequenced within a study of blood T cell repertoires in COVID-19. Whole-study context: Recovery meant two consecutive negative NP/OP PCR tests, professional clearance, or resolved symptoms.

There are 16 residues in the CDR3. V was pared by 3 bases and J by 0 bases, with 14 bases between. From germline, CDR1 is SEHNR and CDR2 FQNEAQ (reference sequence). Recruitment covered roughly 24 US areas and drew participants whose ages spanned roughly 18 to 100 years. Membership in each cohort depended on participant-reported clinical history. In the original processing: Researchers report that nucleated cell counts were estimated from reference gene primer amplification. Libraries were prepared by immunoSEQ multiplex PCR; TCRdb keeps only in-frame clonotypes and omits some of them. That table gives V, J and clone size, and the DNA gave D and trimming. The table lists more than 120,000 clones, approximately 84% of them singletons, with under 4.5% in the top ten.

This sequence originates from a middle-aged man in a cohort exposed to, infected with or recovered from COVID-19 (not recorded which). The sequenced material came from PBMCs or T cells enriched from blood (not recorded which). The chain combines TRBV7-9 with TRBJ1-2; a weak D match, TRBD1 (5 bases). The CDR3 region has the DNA TGTGCCAGCAGCTTCACTACGGACATCTCTAACTATGGCTACACCTTC. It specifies CASSFTTDISNYGYTF.